Following are 5 T cell receptor beta chains from one sample sequenced in a study of human T cells and chemical hapten exposure. TCRdb independently ran MiXCR on the 5' RACE reads; one entry per CDR3 protein. The table includes about 140,000 distinct CDR3 sequences, around 4.1% detected once. Unfractionated whole blood yielded the extracted total RNA. The origin of the receptors is a female donor in good health.

This clonotype was picked up many times. V usage is TRBV7-3 and J usage is TRBJ2-3; D is unresolved. CDR3 size: 12 residues. Germline CDR1 reads SGHTA; CDR2 reads FQGTGA. V was pared by 2 bases and J by 7 bases, with 7 bases between. Written as DNA, the CDR3 is TGTGCCAGCAGCTTAGGGTTTCATACGCAGTATTTT. It translates to CASSLGFHTQYF.

The chain has TRBV18 and TRBJ1-4; no definite D call. V lost 4 bases to trimming and J lost 0 bases, with 15 bases between them. The CDR3 sequence is 17 residues long. Looked up from germline, CDR1 is KGHSH and CDR2 is LQKENI. Written as DNA, the CDR3 is TGTGCCAGCTCACTTAATCTAGTCGGTACAACTAATGAAAAACTGTTTTTT. Its translation: CASSLNLVGTTNEKLFF.

In this sample, this clonotype turned up many times. The chain combines TRBV6-2 or TRBV6-3 with TRBJ2-3; no clear D gene. Germline CDR1 reads MNHEY; CDR2 reads SVGEGT. Trimming removed 2 bases at V and 6 bases at J, with 3 bases between. The CDR3 totals 11 residues. CDR3 DNA: TGTGCCAGCAGTTACCAGGATACGCAGTATTTT. Protein product: CASSYQDTQYF.

This clonotype was detected many times. The chain links TRBV6-2 or TRBV6-3 to TRBJ1-2; TRBD1 might be the D (5 bases). The germline gives CDR1 MNHEY, CDR2 SVGEGT. CDR3 length: 12 residues. Trimming removed 4 bases at V and 7 bases at J, with 10 bases between. CDR3 amino acids: CASSWGLGGYTF. CDR3 nucleotide sequence: TGTGCCAGCAGTTGGGGACTTGGTGGCTACACCTTC.

This clonotype was seen repeatedly, ten times or more. This chain uses TRBV29-1 with TRBJ2-1; 8 bases are shared with TRBD2. The junction had 16 bases not matched to a gene; V was cut back by 6 bases and J by 6 bases. This CDR3 has 16 amino acids. Germline V lookup: CDR1 SQVTM, CDR2 ANQGSEA. This chain's CDR3 is CSVIHHERGFRNEQFF. In DNA, the CDR3 is TGCAGCGTCATACACCACGAGCGGGGGTTTCGCAATGAGCAGTTCTTC.